This T cell receptor (beta chain) appears in the sequencing data of a study of spatial heterogeneity in lung cancer (dated by TCRdb to about 2019). With regard to the full study: Donors were some 78 patients with early-stage, untreated non-small cell lung cancer from the lung TRACERx cohort. Follow-up PBMC samples were sequenced whenever available, with a median time to follow-up of 2 to 3 years after resection. More beta-chain than alpha-chain transcripts were consistently detected, likely reflecting higher beta-chain transcript abundance. In the raw uncorrected reads, each unique combination of TCR and UMI appeared more than ten times on average. In non-small cell lung cancer, the study quantitatively compared TCR alpha and beta repertoires across several tumor regions, matched nontumor lung, and blood. TCR repertoire features were related to nonsynonymous mutation counts determined by whole-exome sequencing of tumor tissue. Both alpha and beta chains were TCR-sequenced in samples taken at surgery, namely 220 tumor regions, fewer than 80 matched nontumor lung samples and around 53 PBMC samples.

Per the publication, the time point label means: blood at routine non-recurrence follow-up after resection. TCR sequencing used whole RNA extracted from tumor and nontumor lung tissue, or from cryopreserved PBMC samples, without cell sorting. Only patients for whom sufficient RNA was available from at least two tumor regions were selected for TCR sequencing. Relative to germline, V is missing 7 bases and J is missing 6 bases, with 3 bases of the junction outside any gene match. In the germline V gene (reference sequence), CDR1 corresponds to WNHNN and CDR2 to SYGVQD. The CDR3, cysteine through phenylalanine, is 12 amino acids long. Only the CDR3 region is kept as DNA, spanning 36 bases read in frame from base 1. Library generation was performed with 5' RACE. The data were produced on a NextSeq 500. In the TCR library protocol, a unique molecular identifier was attached to each TCR cDNA molecule so that PCR and sequencing errors could be corrected. Per the authors' processing: TCR identification, UMI-based error correction and CDR3 extraction were performed with Decombinator tools. TCRs above a frequency of 2 per 1,000, corresponding to the top 1% of the tumor frequency distribution, were defined as expanded. Renyi diversity was computed with the R vegan package after each repertoire had been subsampled 100 times to 5,000 TCRs. CDR3 similarity networks were built from amino acid triplet string-kernel similarity, with CDR3s being connected when pairwise similarity was above 0.82. TCRdb cleaned the public reads at Q25 with fastp, built clones with MiXCR and kept in-frame beta chains. CDR3 protein sequences are deduplicated, and each keeps its most common genes and DNA. Here the V and J calls rest on TCRdb's processing, not on the authors' analysis. The sample table lists under 150,000 distinct CDR3 sequences, approximately 11% of them with a count of one. The ten top clones hold 24% of the sample.

This clonotype was found many times. The antigen it binds to is not known. The input lacks base qualities; no much larger clone sits a single base away. The paper as a whole reports these results and caveats: Ubiquitous expanded tumor TCRs were detected in blood more often at tumor resection than at routine follow-up. Additional single-cell paired TCR alpha and beta sequencing was considered necessary to confirm, at a functional level, the hypothesis that regional TCRs recognize regional mutations. Only approximately 15 patients were included in the comparisons of baseline and follow-up blood repertoires.

The chain is made from TRBV10-1 and TRBJ2-5, with 9 central nucleotides matching TRBD1. The sequence derives from a female donor with early-stage non-small cell lung cancer. The specimen comprised PBMCs, sampled at follow-up. At the DNA level, the sequence is TGCGCCAGCAAACAGGGGGCGAAGACCCAGTACTTC. Its protein is CASKQGAKTQYF.